Below are 3 T cell receptor beta chains sequenced from a single sample in a study of blood T cell repertoires in COVID-19. The data were produced by immunoSEQ multiplex PCR, yet TCRdb's version contains in-frame clones alone and is incomplete. The table lists around 140,000 clones, approximately 84% of them singletons. Material for sequencing was peripheral blood. Receptors originate from an older woman with acute or convalescent COVID-19.

The chain recombines TRBV19 with TRBJ2-1, with TRBD2 matching 13 bases. J lost 4 bases, V lost 6 bases, and 15 bases had no gene match. Per the germline V gene, CDR1 is LNHDA and CDR2 is SQIVND (reference sequence). The CDR3 runs to 19 residues. The CDR3 nucleotides read TGTGCCAGTAGGCAACTCTCGCCCTTGACTAGCGGGAGGTACAATGAGCAGTTCTTC. Its protein product is CASRQLSPLTSGRYNEQFF.

The V call is TRBV19, the J call TRBJ2-1; no clear D gene. Germline V lookup: CDR1 LNHDA, CDR2 SQIVND (reference sequence). This CDR3 is built from 13 residues. Trimming cost V 3 bases and J 8 bases, with 11 bases left between them. CDR3 sequence (DNA): TGTGCCAGTAGTATTCGAGCGAAGGATGAGCAGTTCTTC. This encodes CASSIRAKDEQFF.

J is TRBJ2-7 and V is TRBV27; D perhaps matches TRBD2 (6 bases). CDR3 length equals 13 residues. The V gene's germline CDR1 is MNHEY and CDR2 SMNVEV (reference sequence). V shed 4 bases and J shed 4 bases, with 11 bases lying between them. The CDR3 coding sequence is TGTGCCAGCAGTTGGGGGGAGCTTTACGAGCAGTACTTC. Residues: CASSWGELYEQYF.